These 26 T cell receptor beta chains share one sample of origin, sequenced in a study of vaccination effects on CD4 cells after COVID-19. Their target antigens are unknown. TCRdb keeps only in-frame clones here, not all; method: immunoSEQ multiplex PCR. Among 35,000 to 55,000 clones listed, 65% to 80% were seen once. Once cultured for approximately eleven days, the cells underwent separation to obtain CD4+ T cells. Either the BNT162b2 or mRNA-1273 vaccine was given to participants in two doses. Here the sequenced sample was CD4+ T cells from PBMCs cultured without peptide, taken after COVID-19 vaccination. Receptor source: a human donor who received a COVID-19 vaccine.

The chain is built from TRBV11-3 and TRBJ2-3; 9 nucleotides match TRBD2. CDR1 and CDR2 (germline): SGHNT, YENEEA. The CDR3 has 14 amino acids. The V and J ends lost 5 bases and 3 bases, in that order; junction bases with no gene match: 3. CDR3 in DNA: TGTGCCAGCAGCAGAAGCGGGGGGACAGATACGCAGTATTTT. Its protein is CASSRSGGTDTQYF.

The J gene is TRBJ1-5, the V gene TRBV12-3 or TRBV12-4, with D uncertain. CDR3 length: 13 amino acids. Trimming removed 6 bases from V and 1 base from J, with 7 bases in between. CDR3 loop: CASSPGSNQPQHF. The CDR3 nucleotides are TGTGCCAGCAGCCCTGGCAGCAATCAGCCCCAGCATTTT.

The rearrangement uses TRBV19 and TRBJ2-1; the match to TRBD2 covers 10 bases. CDR1 and CDR2 from the germline V gene are LNHDA and SQIVND (reference sequence). This CDR3 contains 19 residues. Trimming took 2 bases from V and 7 from J; bases not matched to a gene: 17. DNA for the CDR3: TGTGCCAGTAGTATACGGGTATTTGGCCTAGCGGGAGTTATGAATGAGCAGTTCTTC. It encodes CASSIRVFGLAGVMNEQFF. Full variable domain (missing parts from reference TRBV19 and TRBJ2-1): DGGITQSPKYLFRKEGQNVTLSCEQNLNHDAMYWYRQDPGQGLRLIYYSQIVNDFQKGDIAEGYSVSREKKESFPLTVTSAQKNPTAFYLCASSIRVFGLAGVMNEQFFGPGTRLTVL.

This sequence joins TRBV5-6 and TRBJ1-5; D remains unclear. V lost 1 base to trimming and J lost 8 bases, with 13 bases between them. CDR1 SGHDT and CDR2 YYEEEE come from the germline V gene. The CDR3 spans 14 residues. CDR3 bases: TGTGCCAGCAGCTTGAGGGAGGGTGAGAAGCCCCAGCATTTT. Translation gives CASSLREGEKPQHF.

The chain couples TRBV5-1 to TRBJ1-1; a possible D gene is TRBD1 (5 bases). The CDR3 is 13 residues long. The ends were cut back, 3 bases at V and 2 bases at J, with 8 bases in the middle. Germline V gene data show CDR1 as SGHRS and CDR2 as YFSETQ. CDR3 sequence (DNA): TGCGCCAGCAGCTGGGACGGAAACACTGAAGCTTTCTTT. It yields the protein CASSWDGNTEAFF.

The genes are TRBV18 and TRBJ2-3, with 10 bases matching TRBD2. Germline CDR1 KGHSH, CDR2 LQKENI. The V segment lost 3 bases and the J segment 7 bases; nucleotides outside the gene matches: 4. The CDR3 length is 14 residues. The CDR3 is CASSPQAGGNTQYF. As DNA, the CDR3 is TGTGCCAGCTCACCCCAAGCGGGAGGGAATACGCAGTATTTT.

This clone turned up a few times. The chain is built from TRBV4-1 and TRBJ1-1; TRBD1 matches at 8 bases. V lost 4 bases to trimming and J lost 1 base; unmatched junction nucleotides: 5. The CDR3 runs to 15 residues. Germline CDR1 reads MGHRA; CDR2 reads YSYEKL. The CDR3 region is CASSRTGTTNTEAFF. The CDR3 DNA sequence: TGCGCCAGCAGCCGGACAGGGACTACGAACACTGAAGCTTTCTTT.

This chain joins TRBV30 and TRBJ1-2; possible D gene TRBD1, 5 bases. V lost 3 bases and J lost 4, with 15 bases in between. This CDR3 is 14 amino acids long. In germline, CDR1 is GTSNPN, CDR2 SVGIG (reference sequence). DNA for the CDR3: TGTGCCTGGAGCCTTGCAGTGACAGCCTATGGCTACACCTTC. The encoded protein is CAWSLAVTAYGYTF.

The V call is TRBV19, the J call TRBJ2-4; D gene unclear. The CDR3 consists of 16 residues. Trimming took 1 base from V and 0 from J, leaving 10 bases between them. The germline gives CDR1 LNHDA, CDR2 SQIVND (reference sequence). DNA of the CDR3: TGTGCCAGTAGTATAGCCTCTACTATAGCCAAAAACATTCAGTACTTC. Translating it yields CASSIASTIAKNIQYF. Full variable domain (outside the CDR3, taken from reference TRBV19 and TRBJ2-4): DGGITQSPKYLFRKEGQNVTLSCEQNLNHDAMYWYRQDPGQGLRLIYYSQIVNDFQKGDIAEGYSVSREKKESFPLTVTSAQKNPTAFYLCASSIASTIAKNIQYFGAGTRLSVL.

J is TRBJ2-1 and V is TRBV25-1; no definite D call. V was shortened by 0 bases and J by 9 bases, with 9 bases between the two germline ends. The CDR3 spans 13 residues. Per germline, CDR1 MGHDK and CDR2 SYGVNS. In nucleotides, the CDR3 is TGTGCCAGCAGTGAATATATCCCCAGTGAGCAGTTCTTC. The encoded protein is CASSEYIPSEQFF.

The rearrangement uses TRBV7-2 and TRBJ1-1; D is undetermined. CDR1 and CDR2 from the germline V gene are SGHTA and FQGNSA. Trimming removed 0 bases at V and 7 bases at J, with 12 bases between. The CDR3 runs to 14 residues. CDR3 amino acids: CASSLAFPPFEAFF. DNA of the CDR3: TGTGCCAGCAGCTTAGCCTTCCCACCCTTTGAAGCTTTCTTT.

The chain employs TRBV20-1 and TRBJ2-5; no firm D call. The V gene's germline CDR1 is DFQATT and CDR2 SNEGSKA (reference sequence). Trimming removed 5 bases at V and 2 bases at J, with 3 bases between. This CDR3 region has 10 residues. CDR3 nucleotides: TGCAGTGCTGGACAAGAGACCCAGTACTTC. Protein sequence: CSAGQETQYF.

The chain employs TRBV5-4 and TRBJ2-3; 7 bases fit TRBD2. The CDR3 runs to 17 residues. Trimming removed 0 bases from V and 0 bases from J; junction bases left unmatched: 7. Germline V gene sequence: CDR1 SGHNT, CDR2 YYREEE (reference sequence). In nucleotides, the CDR3 is TGTGCCAGCAGCTTGGCTAGCGGCGGATCTAGCACAGATACGCAGTATTTT. It is translated as CASSLASGGSSTDTQYF.

The J gene is TRBJ1-4, the V gene TRBV5-1, with D tentatively TRBD1 (6 bases). The CDR3 contains 13 residues. The V gene's germline CDR1 is SGHRS and CDR2 YFSETQ. Trimming removed 0 bases at V and 10 bases at J, with 10 bases between. The CDR3 DNA reads TGCGCCAGCAGCTTGGATTCGACAGGAAAACTGTTTTTT. Its protein product is CASSLDSTGKLFF.

V and J are TRBV5-4 and TRBJ2-1; no clear D. Trimming removed 2 bases from V and 7 bases from J, with 4 bases in between. The V gene's germline CDR1 is SGHNT and CDR2 YYREEE (reference sequence). The CDR3 spans 11 residues. The CDR3 sequence: CASSFSNEQFF. The CDR3 coding sequence is TGTGCCAGCAGCTTTTCTAATGAGCAGTTCTTC.

This chain connects TRBV5-1 to TRBJ2-7; 7 nucleotides agree with TRBD1. In germline, CDR1 is SGHRS, CDR2 YFSETQ. CDR3 size: 15 residues. Trimming took 4 bases from V and 5 from J; bases not matched to a gene: 12. The DNA for the CDR3 is TGCGCCAGCAGCATCACAGGGGATTCTTACGACGAGCAGTACTTC. Amino acids: CASSITGDSYDEQYF.

This clone has a handful of counts. The chain is built from TRBV3-1 (or the pseudogene TRBV3-2) and TRBJ1-1; tentative D call: TRBD1 (5 bases). CDR1 and CDR2 (germline): LGHDT, YNNKEL (reference sequence). The CDR3 loop spans 12 amino acids. V dropped 0 bases and J dropped 9 bases, with 8 bases sitting between them. In nucleotides, the CDR3 is TGTGCCAGCAGCCAAGAGACAGCCAAAGCTTTCTTT. Amino acid sequence: CASSQETAKAFF.

The rearrangement uses TRBV10-1 and TRBJ2-5; perhaps TRBD1 as D (6 bases). The CDR3 loop spans 13 amino acids. Germline CDR1 reads WNHNN; CDR2 reads SYGVQD (reference sequence). Trimming shortened V by 4 bases and J by 5 bases, and 11 bases separated the two germline ends. The CDR3 nucleotides are TGCGCCAGCAGTGTCCAGGGGTCCGAGACCCAGTACTTC. It specifies CASSVQGSETQYF.

This chain links TRBV18 with TRBJ1-4, with D perhaps TRBD1 (6 bases). There are 16 residues in the CDR3. The ends were cut back, 6 bases at V and 6 bases at J, with 20 bases in the middle. CDR1 is KGHSH and CDR2 is LQKENI in the germline V gene. In nucleotides, the CDR3 is TGTGCCAGCTCCCCATTTGAGTCAGGGGTGGATGAAAAACTGTTTTTT. The encoded protein is CASSPFESGVDEKLFF.

The chain employs TRBV5-8 and TRBJ2-3, with a weak D call TRBD2 (7 bases). The germline V gene has CDR1 SGHTS and CDR2 YDEGEE. Trimming removed 1 base from V and 5 bases from J, with 17 bases in between. The CDR3 totals 16 residues. The CDR3 sequence is CASSLTRGAGGDTQYF. CDR3 nucleotide sequence: TGTGCCAGCAGCTTGACACGGGGGGCCGGAGGAGATACGCAGTATTTT.

The CDR3 reads CASSGRSSYNEQFF. The CDR3 DNA is TGTGCCAGTAGCGGGAGGAGCTCCTACAATGAGCAGTTCTTC. The chain carries TRBV19 and TRBJ2-1, with TRBD2 matching over 7 bases. The CDR3 length is 14 residues. Per germline, CDR1 LNHDA and CDR2 SQIVND (reference sequence). After removal of 6 bases from V and 0 bases from J, the junction contained 2 bases not matched to a gene.

The rearrangement links TRBV3-1 (or the pseudogene TRBV3-2) to TRBJ1-5; D ambiguous. Trimming cost V 0 bases and J 10 bases, with 10 bases left between them. Germline CDR1 LGHDT, CDR2 YNNKEL (reference sequence). This CDR3 is built from 13 residues. The CDR3 loop is CASSQDRLKPQHF. CDR3 coding DNA: TGTGCCAGCAGCCAAGACCGCCTTAAACCCCAGCATTTT.

The chain couples TRBV29-1 to TRBJ1-1; D unclear. Germline V CDR1 and CDR2: SQVTM, ANQGSEA. There are 14 residues in the CDR3. Trimming removed 2 bases from V and 8 bases from J, with 18 bases in between. This CDR3 is CSVERGGPLGEAFF. CDR3 nucleotide sequence: TGCAGCGTTGAACGAGGCGGGCCTCTCGGAGAAGCTTTCTTT.

This clone has at least ten counts. The chain employs TRBV7-6 and TRBJ2-6; D not certain. CDR1 and CDR2 (germline): SGHVS, FNYEAQ. V was shortened by 4 bases and J by 0 bases, with 13 bases between the two germline ends. This CDR3 has 17 residues. This CDR3 reads CASSSGPLISGANVLTF. CDR3 bases: TGTGCCAGCAGCTCCGGACCGCTCATCTCTGGGGCCAACGTCCTGACTTTC.

This chain connects TRBV11-2 to TRBJ1-2, with no clear D. Trimming cost V 2 bases and J 2 bases, with 6 bases left between them. The CDR3 covers 13 residues. The V gene's germline CDR1 is SGHAT and CDR2 FQNNGV. CDR3 nucleotides: TGTGCCAGCAGCTTATCAACCAACTATGGCTACACCTTC. It codes for CASSLSTNYGYTF.

The V gene is TRBV5-4, the J gene TRBJ2-1, with D unresolved. The germline V and J ends were trimmed by 0 bases and 5 bases, with 6 bases remaining between them. This CDR3 is built from 13 residues. The germline V gene encodes CDR1 SGHNT and CDR2 YYREEE (reference sequence). This CDR3 is CASSLGRDNEQFF. DNA for the CDR3: TGTGCCAGCAGCTTGGGGCGAGACAATGAGCAGTTCTTC.